This T cell receptor beta chain was observed in a study of blood T cell repertoires in COVID-19. Background on the study: Sources were T cells, B-cell-depleted T cells, or PBMCs; the material itself was cDNA or gDNA.

This clone was seen more than once but under ten times. Original analysis: Amplified reference gene primers provided the basis for estimating nucleated cell counts. TCRdb's table, derived via immunoSEQ multiplex PCR, lists solely in-frame clones and lacks some. That table gives V, J and clone size, and the DNA gave D and trimming. The sample has 200,000 to 300,000 clones; 70% to 90% are singletons. The participants were between roughly 18 and 100 years old and came from under 25 US areas. Allocation to cohorts depended on clinical history reported by the participants. CDR1 and CDR2 (germline): MGHRA, YSYEKL. The CDR3 extends over 15 amino acids. J was trimmed by 4 bases and V by 3 bases; bases with no gene match: 7.

The TCR sequence derives from a middle-aged woman with acute COVID-19. V gene TRBV4-1 combines with J gene TRBJ2-3; 7 bases are a match to TRBD2. The sequenced sample was PBMCs or T cells enriched from blood (not recorded which). The CDR3 sequence: CASSQTSGISDTQYF. CDR3 nucleotides: TGCGCCAGCAGCCAGACCAGCGGGATCTCAGATACGCAGTATTTT.